This passage covers 17 T cell receptor beta chains from one sample sequenced in a study of control samples from healthy donors and cancer patients. Generated by immunoSEQ multiplex PCR, the TCRdb table keeps only in-frame clones and is missing some. The repertoire holds 150,000 or so clones, with about 92% as singletons. The sequenced sample consisted of blood. These receptors all come from a woman in her forties or fifties in good health.

This chain connects TRBV28 to TRBJ1-5; a weak D match, TRBD1 (6 bases). The CDR3 has 18 residues. V lost 8 bases, J lost 3 bases, and 26 bases lay in between. The germline V gene encodes CDR1 MDHEN and CDR2 SYDVKM. The chain's CDR3 is CASSRYGLYRDPNQPQHF. CDR3 bases: TGTGCCAGCTCCCGATATGGACTTTACAGGGACCCCAATCAGCCCCAGCATTTT.

The V call is TRBV7-8, the J call TRBJ2-1; 10 bases agree with TRBD2. Unmatched junction bases numbered 5, after V lost 0 bases and J lost 6 bases. CDR1 and CDR2 (germline): SGHVS, FQNEAQ. This CDR3 contains 16 residues. CDR3 sequence: CASSLALAGVGNEQFF. CDR3 in DNA: TGTGCCAGCAGCTTAGCCCTAGCGGGAGTAGGCAATGAGCAGTTCTTC.

This sequence joins TRBV5-5 and TRBJ2-3; no clear D. The germline gives CDR1 SGHKS, CDR2 YYEKEE (reference sequence). CDR3 size: 12 residues. Between the trimmed V and J ends, which lost 0 bases and 4 bases, there was a span of 3 bases. CDR3 region: CASSLAADTQYF. DNA for the CDR3: TGTGCCAGCAGCTTGGCGGCAGATACGCAGTATTTT.

CDR3 nucleotides: TGTGCCAGCAGCTTGGCCAGGGGCCGGGGTGAAGCTTTCTTT. It codes for CASSLARGRGEAFF. The chain has TRBV5-5 and TRBJ1-1; D possibly corresponds to TRBD1 (6 bases). Germline V gene sequence: CDR1 SGHKS, CDR2 YYEKEE (reference sequence). The V end lost 0 bases, the J end lost 7 bases, and 13 bases lay between the germline ends. The CDR3 has 14 residues. Full variable domain (missing parts from reference TRBV5-5 and TRBJ1-1): DAGVTQSPTHLIKTRGQQVTLRCSPISGHKSVSWYQQVLGQGPQFIFQYYEKEERGRGNFPDRFSARQFPNYSSELNVNALLLGDSALYLCASSLARGRGEAFFGQGTRLTVV.

CDR3 region: CASSAEQGRGGYTF. The CDR3 DNA is TGTGCCAGCAGTGCGGAACAGGGGCGTGGTGGCTACACCTTC. J is TRBJ1-2 and V is TRBV2; TRBD1 matches at 7 bases. The germline V gene has CDR1 SNHLY and CDR2 FYNNEI. Trimming cost V 4 bases and J 7 bases; bases outside gene matches: 9. The CDR3 covers 14 residues.

This chain connects TRBV10-3 to TRBJ2-7, with TRBD1 matching 9 bases. Germline lookup yields CDR1 ENHRY and CDR2 SYGVKD. The CDR3 loop spans 18 amino acids. Trimming cost V 6 bases and J 0 bases; bases outside gene matches: 15. In DNA form, the CDR3 reads TGTGCCATCAGGGGACAGGGCGAGGATCAAAGGAGCTCCTACGAGCAGTACTTC. It codes for CAIRGQGEDQRSSYEQYF.

The chain joins TRBV7-9 to TRBJ2-5; TRBD2 might be the D (5 bases). The CDR3 contains 13 residues. The ends were cut back, 4 bases at V and 7 bases at J, with 13 bases in the middle. The germline gives CDR1 SEHNR, CDR2 FQNEAQ (reference sequence). CDR3 loop: CASSSSARVTQYF. The CDR3 coding sequence is TGTGCCAGCAGCTCCTCAGCGAGGGTGACCCAGTACTTC.

The chain is built from TRBV11-2 and TRBJ1-1, with D unclear. The germline V gene has CDR1 SGHAT and CDR2 FQNNGV. Trimming stripped 4 bases from V and 5 bases from J, with 14 bases between. The CDR3 spans 14 residues. In DNA, the CDR3 is TGTGCCAGCAGCTCCCCTTCGGGGATTACTGAAGCTTTCTTT. Its translation is CASSSPSGITEAFF.

Remarks on this clone: The sample contains more than one DNA sequence encoding this CDR3. V is TRBV5-1 and J is TRBJ2-3; D remains unclear. Trimming stripped 0 bases from V and 0 bases from J, with 5 bases between. Germline V lookup: CDR1 SGHRS, CDR2 YFSETQ. The CDR3 totals 14 residues. CDR3 residues: CASSLDSSTDTQYF. The DNA of the CDR3 is TGCGCCAGCAGCTTGGACAGTAGCACAGATACGCAGTATTTT.

The chain employs TRBV27 and TRBJ1-2, with D perhaps matching TRBD1 (6 bases). Germline assignment: CDR1 MNHEY and CDR2 SMNVEV (reference sequence). The CDR3 has 15 amino acids. Trimming left V 4 bases short and J 7 bases short, with 19 bases between. CDR3 loop: CASSSQTGRPGGYTF. CDR3 in DNA: TGTGCCAGCAGTTCGCAGACAGGCCGCCCGGGTGGCTACACCTTC.

The chain has TRBV3-1 (or the pseudogene TRBV3-2) and TRBJ2-3; 8 nucleotides line up with TRBD2. The length of the CDR3 is 15 residues. J lost 5 bases, V lost 1 base, and 5 bases had no gene match. Germline CDR1 LGHDT, CDR2 YNNKEL (reference sequence). The CDR3 reads CASSQGRGGRDTQYF. The CDR3 nucleotides are TGTGCCAGCAGCCAAGGCCGGGGGGGCCGAGATACGCAGTATTTT.

The rearrangement uses TRBV30 and TRBJ1-2; tentative D call: TRBD1 (6 bases). The CDR3 sequence is 14 residues long. The germline V gene encodes CDR1 GTSNPN and CDR2 SVGIG (reference sequence). The ends were cut back, 3 bases at V and 4 bases at J, with 15 bases in the middle. The CDR3 sequence is CAWSQGGGIYGYTF. The DNA of the CDR3 is TGTGCCTGGAGCCAAGGGGGGGGAATCTATGGCTACACCTTC.

This clone came up once. J is TRBJ1-4 and V is TRBV2, with D unresolved. Germline assignment: CDR1 SNHLY and CDR2 FYNNEI. Between the trimmed V and J ends, which lost 2 bases and 3 bases, there was a span of 10 bases. The CDR3 is 15 residues long. CDR3 coding DNA: TGTGCCAGCAGTGAACGGGGTAATGCTAATGAAAAACTGTTTTTT. Translating gives CASSERGNANEKLFF.

The chain links TRBV2 to TRBJ2-2; TRBD1 aligns across 8 bases. The CDR3 consists of 17 residues. Trimming at V came to 5 bases and at J to 5 bases, leaving 13 bases not matched to a gene. Germline CDR1 SNHLY, CDR2 FYNNEI. CDR3 nucleotide sequence: TGTGCCAGCAGTTCTCCCAGGGGGCGAGCCTCTACCGGGGAGCTGTTTTTT. Its translation: CASSSPRGRASTGELFF.

The chain combines TRBV28 with TRBJ1-6, with D maybe TRBD1 (6 bases). The germline V gene has CDR1 MDHEN and CDR2 SYDVKM. Between the trimmed V and J ends, which lost 3 bases and 7 bases, there was a span of 7 bases. The CDR3 is 13 amino acids. DNA for the CDR3: TGTGCCAGCAGTTTTCAGGGGAATTCACCCCTCCACTTT. It codes for CASSFQGNSPLHF.

The rearrangement links TRBV7-2 to TRBJ2-3; no definite D call. The CDR3 is made up of 13 amino acids. V lost 3 bases and J 4 bases, leaving 8 bases between the germline ends. Germline V gene lookup returns CDR1 SGHTA and CDR2 FQGNSA. The CDR3 region has the DNA TGTGCCAGCAGCTTTTATGGCGCAGATACGCAGTATTTT. It specifies CASSFYGADTQYF.

The chain links TRBV5-4 to TRBJ2-7; D is uncertain. Trimming took off 1 base at V and 6 bases at J, with 8 bases between the two ends. In germline, CDR1 is SGHNT, CDR2 YYREEE (reference sequence). The CDR3 is made up of 12 amino acids. The CDR3 DNA reads as TGTGCCAGCAGCTTGATGGGCTTCGAGCAGTACTTC. Encoded protein: CASSLMGFEQYF.